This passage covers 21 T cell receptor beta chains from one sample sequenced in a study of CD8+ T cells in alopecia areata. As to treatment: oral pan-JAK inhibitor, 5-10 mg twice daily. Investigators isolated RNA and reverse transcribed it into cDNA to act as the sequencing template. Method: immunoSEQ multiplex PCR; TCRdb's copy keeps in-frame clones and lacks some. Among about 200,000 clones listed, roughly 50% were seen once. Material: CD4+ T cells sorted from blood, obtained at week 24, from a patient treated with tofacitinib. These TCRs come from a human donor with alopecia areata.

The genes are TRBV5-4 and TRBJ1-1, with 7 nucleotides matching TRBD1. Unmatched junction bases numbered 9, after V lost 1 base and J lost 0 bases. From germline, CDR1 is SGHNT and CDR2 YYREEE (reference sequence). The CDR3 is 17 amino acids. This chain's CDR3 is CASSLFHRGRVNTEAFF. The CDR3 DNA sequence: TGTGCCAGCAGCTTGTTCCATAGGGGGCGCGTGAACACTGAAGCTTTCTTT.

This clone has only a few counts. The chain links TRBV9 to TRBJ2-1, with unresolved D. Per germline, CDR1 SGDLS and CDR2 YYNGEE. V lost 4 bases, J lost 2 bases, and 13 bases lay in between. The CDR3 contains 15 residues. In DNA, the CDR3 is TGTGCCAGCAGCCATCGAAGGGCCACCTACAATGAGCAGTTCTTC. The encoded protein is CASSHRRATYNEQFF.

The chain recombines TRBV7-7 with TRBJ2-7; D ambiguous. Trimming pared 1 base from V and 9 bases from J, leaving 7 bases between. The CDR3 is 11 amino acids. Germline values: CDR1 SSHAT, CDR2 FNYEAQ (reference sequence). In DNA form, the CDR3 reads TGTGCCAGCAGCTTAGGTGGGATGCAGTACTTC. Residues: CASSLGGMQYF.

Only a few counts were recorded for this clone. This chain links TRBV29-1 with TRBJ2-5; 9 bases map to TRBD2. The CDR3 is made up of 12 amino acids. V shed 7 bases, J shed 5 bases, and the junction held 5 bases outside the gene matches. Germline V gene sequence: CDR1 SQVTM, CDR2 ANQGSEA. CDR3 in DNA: TGCAGCGCGCGGGGGGGCCTGGAGACCCAGTACTTC. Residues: CSARGGLETQYF. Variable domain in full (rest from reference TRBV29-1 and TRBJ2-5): SAVISQKPSRDICQRGTSLTIQCQVDSQVTMMFWYRQQPGQSLTLIATANQGSEATYESGFVIDKFPISRPNLTFSTLTVSNMSPEDSSIYLCSARGGLETQYFGPGTRLLVL.

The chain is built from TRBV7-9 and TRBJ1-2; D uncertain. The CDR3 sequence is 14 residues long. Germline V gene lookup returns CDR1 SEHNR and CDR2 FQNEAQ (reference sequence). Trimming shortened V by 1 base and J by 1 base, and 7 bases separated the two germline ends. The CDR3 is CASSLVPINYGYTF. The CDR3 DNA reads TGTGCCAGCAGCTTAGTACCGATTAACTATGGCTACACCTTC.

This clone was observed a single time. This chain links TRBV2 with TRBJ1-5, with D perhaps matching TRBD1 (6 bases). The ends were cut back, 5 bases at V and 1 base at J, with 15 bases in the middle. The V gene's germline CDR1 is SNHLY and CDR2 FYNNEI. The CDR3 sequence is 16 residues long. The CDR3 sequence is CASSPEGGDSNQPQHF. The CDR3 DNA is TGTGCCAGCAGTCCCGAAGGGGGGGACAGCAATCAGCCCCAGCATTTT. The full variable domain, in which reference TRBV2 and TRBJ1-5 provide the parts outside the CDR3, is EPEVTQTPSHQVTQMGQEVILRCVPISNHLYFYWYRQILGQKVEFLVSFYNNEISEKSEIFDDQFSVERPDGSNFTLKIRSTKLEDSAMYFCASSPEGGDSNQPQHFGDGTRLSIL.

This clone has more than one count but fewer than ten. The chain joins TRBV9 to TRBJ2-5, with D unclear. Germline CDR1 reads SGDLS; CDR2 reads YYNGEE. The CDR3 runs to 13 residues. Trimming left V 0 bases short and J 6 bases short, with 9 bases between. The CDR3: CASSVDFGQTQYF. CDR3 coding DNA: TGTGCCAGCAGCGTAGACTTCGGGCAGACCCAGTACTTC.

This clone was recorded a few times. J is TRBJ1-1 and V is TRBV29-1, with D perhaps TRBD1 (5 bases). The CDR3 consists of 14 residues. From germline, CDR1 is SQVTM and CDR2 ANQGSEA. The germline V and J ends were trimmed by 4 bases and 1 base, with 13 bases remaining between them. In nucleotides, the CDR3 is TGCAGCGTTGGCGGGGGAAACAAGAACACTGAAGCTTTCTTT. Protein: CSVGGGNKNTEAFF.

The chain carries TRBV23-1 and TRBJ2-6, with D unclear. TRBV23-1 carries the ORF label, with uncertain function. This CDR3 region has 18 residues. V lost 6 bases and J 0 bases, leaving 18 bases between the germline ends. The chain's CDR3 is CASRSHPDPRSGANVLTF. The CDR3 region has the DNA TGCGCCAGCAGGTCACACCCAGACCCACGCTCTGGGGCCAACGTCCTGACTTTC.

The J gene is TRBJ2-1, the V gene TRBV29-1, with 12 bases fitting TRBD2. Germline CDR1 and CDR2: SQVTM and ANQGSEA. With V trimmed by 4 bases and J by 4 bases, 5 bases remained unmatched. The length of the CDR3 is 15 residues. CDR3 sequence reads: CSVAATSGGYNEQFF. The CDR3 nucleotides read TGCAGCGTTGCGGCGACTAGCGGGGGATACAATGAGCAGTTCTTC.

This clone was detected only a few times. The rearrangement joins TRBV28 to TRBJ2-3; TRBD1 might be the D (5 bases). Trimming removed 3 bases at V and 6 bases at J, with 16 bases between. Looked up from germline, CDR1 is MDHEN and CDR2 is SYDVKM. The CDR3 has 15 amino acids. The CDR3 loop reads CASSLDGLGADTQYF. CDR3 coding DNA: TGTGCCAGCAGTTTGGATGGGCTAGGGGCGGATACGCAGTATTTT.

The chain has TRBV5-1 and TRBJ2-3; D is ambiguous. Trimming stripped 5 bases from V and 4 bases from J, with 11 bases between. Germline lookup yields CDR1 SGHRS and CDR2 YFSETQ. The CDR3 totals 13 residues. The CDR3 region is CASRQGFADTQYF. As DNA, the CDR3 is TGCGCCAGCAGGCAAGGGTTTGCAGATACGCAGTATTTT.

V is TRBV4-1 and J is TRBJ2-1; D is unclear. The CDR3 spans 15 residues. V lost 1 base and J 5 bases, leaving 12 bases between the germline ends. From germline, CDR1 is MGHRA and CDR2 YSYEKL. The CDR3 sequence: CASSQAPNPNNEQFF. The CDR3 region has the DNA TGCGCCAGCAGCCAAGCGCCGAACCCTAACAATGAGCAGTTCTTC.

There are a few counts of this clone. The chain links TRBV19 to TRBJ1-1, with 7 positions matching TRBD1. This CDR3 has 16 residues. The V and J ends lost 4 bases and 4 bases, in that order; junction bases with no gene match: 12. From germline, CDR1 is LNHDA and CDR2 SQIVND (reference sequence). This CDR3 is CASSTETFHRGTEAFF. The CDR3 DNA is TGTGCCAGTAGTACGGAAACTTTTCACAGGGGCACTGAAGCTTTCTTT. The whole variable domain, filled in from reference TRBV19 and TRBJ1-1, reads DGGITQSPKYLFRKEGQNVTLSCEQNLNHDAMYWYRQDPGQGLRLIYYSQIVNDFQKGDIAEGYSVSREKKESFPLTVTSAQKNPTAFYLCASSTETFHRGTEAFFGQGTRLTVV.

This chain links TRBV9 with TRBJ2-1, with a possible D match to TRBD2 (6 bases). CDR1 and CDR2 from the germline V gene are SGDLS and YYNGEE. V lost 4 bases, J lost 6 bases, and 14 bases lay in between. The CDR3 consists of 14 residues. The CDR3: CASSPPTSVNEQFF. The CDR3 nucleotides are TGTGCCAGCAGCCCACCGACTAGTGTCAATGAGCAGTTCTTC.

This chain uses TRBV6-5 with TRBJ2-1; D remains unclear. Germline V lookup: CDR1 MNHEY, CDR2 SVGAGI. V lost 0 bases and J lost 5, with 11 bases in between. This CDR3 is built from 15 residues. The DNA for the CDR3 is TGTGCCAGCAGTTACTCGAAATTTGGAAACAATGAGCAGTTCTTC. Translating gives CASSYSKFGNNEQFF.

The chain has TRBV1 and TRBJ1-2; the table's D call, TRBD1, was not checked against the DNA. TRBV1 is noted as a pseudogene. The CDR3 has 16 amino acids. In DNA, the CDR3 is TGCACCAGCAGCCAGGACCGGGACAGAGCTAACTATGGCTACACCTTC. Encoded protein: CTSSQDRDRANYGYTF.

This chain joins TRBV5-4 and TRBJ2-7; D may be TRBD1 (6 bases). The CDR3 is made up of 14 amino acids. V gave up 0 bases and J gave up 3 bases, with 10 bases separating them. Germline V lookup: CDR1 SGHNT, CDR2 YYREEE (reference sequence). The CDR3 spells CASSLVGGIYEQYF. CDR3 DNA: TGTGCCAGCAGCTTGGTAGGGGGAATCTACGAGCAGTACTTC.

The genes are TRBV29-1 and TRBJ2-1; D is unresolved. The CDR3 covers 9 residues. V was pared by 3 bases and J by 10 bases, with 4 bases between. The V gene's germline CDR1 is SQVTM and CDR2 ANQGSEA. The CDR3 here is CSVDGEQFF. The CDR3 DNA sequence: TGCAGCGTTGACGGCGAGCAGTTCTTC.

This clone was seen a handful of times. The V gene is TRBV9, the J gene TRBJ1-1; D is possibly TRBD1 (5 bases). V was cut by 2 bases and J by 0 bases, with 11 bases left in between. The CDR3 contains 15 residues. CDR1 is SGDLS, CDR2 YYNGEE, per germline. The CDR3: CASSVKGALNTEAFF. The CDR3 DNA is TGTGCCAGCAGCGTCAAAGGGGCCCTGAACACTGAAGCTTTCTTT.

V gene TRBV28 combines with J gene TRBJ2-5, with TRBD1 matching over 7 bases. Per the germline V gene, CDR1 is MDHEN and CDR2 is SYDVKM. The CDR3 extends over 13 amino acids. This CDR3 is CVSKDRRQETQYF. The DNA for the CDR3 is TGTGTAAGCAAGGACAGGCGACAAGAGACCCAGTACTTC.